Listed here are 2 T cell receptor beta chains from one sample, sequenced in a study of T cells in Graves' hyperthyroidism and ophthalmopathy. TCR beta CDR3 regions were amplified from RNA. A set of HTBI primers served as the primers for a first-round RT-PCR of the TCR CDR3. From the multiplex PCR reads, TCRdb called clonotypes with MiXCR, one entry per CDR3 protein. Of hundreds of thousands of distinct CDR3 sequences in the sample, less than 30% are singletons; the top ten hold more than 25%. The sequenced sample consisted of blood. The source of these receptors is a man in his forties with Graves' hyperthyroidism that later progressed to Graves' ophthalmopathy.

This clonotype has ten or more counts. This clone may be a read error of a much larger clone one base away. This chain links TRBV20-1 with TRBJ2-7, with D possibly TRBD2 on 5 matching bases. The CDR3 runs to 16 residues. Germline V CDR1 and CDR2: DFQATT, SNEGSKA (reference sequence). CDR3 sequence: CSANEGRAQSSYERYF. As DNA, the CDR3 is TGCAGTGCTAATGAGGGAAGGGCACAAAGCTCCTACGAGCGGTACTTC.

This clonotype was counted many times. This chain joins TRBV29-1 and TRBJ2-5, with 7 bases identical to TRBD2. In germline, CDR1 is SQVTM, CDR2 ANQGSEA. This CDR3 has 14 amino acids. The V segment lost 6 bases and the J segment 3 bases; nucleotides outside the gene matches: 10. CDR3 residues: CSVAGRELEETQYF. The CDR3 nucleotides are TGCAGCGTGGCAGGGAGGGAGCTTGAAGAGACCCAGTACTTC.